What follows are 2 T cell receptor beta chains derived from one specimen sequenced in a study of blood T cells in healthy people across ages. A second PCR of roughly 7 to 11 cycles used a sample-barcoded 5' primer and a J-beta primer mix. One entry per CDR3 protein results from TCRdb running MiXCR on the 5' RACE reads. The sample has 1.5 million to 2 million distinct CDR3 sequences; about two fifths are singletons. Material for sequencing was blood. Receptors originate from a human donor in good health.

There are a few counts of this clonotype. V is TRBV7-2 and J is TRBJ2-3; D is possibly TRBD2 (6 bases). This CDR3 has 14 residues. Trimming left V 6 bases short and J 2 bases short, with 12 bases between. Per the germline V gene, CDR1 is SGHTA and CDR2 is FQGNSA. CDR3 amino acids: CASRYRDFTDTQYF. The CDR3 DNA reads TGTGCCAGCAGATACCGGGACTTCACAGATACGCAGTATTTT. Variable domain in full (rest from reference TRBV7-2 and TRBJ2-3): GAGVSQSPSNKVTEKGKDVELRCDPISGHTALYWYRQSLGQGLEFLIYFQGNSAPDKSGLPSDRFSAERTGGSVSTLTIQRTQQEDSAVYLCASRYRDFTDTQYFGPGTRLTVL.

The genes are TRBV3-1 and TRBJ2-1; possible D gene TRBD2, 6 bases. V dropped 2 bases and J dropped 15 bases, with 14 bases sitting between them. CDR1 is LGHDT and CDR2 is YNNKEL in the germline V gene (reference sequence). The CDR3 is 12 amino acids. CDR3 sequence (DNA): TGTGCCAGCAGCCAACTCTTGCGGGACCTGTTCTTC. It yields the protein CASSQLLRDLFF.